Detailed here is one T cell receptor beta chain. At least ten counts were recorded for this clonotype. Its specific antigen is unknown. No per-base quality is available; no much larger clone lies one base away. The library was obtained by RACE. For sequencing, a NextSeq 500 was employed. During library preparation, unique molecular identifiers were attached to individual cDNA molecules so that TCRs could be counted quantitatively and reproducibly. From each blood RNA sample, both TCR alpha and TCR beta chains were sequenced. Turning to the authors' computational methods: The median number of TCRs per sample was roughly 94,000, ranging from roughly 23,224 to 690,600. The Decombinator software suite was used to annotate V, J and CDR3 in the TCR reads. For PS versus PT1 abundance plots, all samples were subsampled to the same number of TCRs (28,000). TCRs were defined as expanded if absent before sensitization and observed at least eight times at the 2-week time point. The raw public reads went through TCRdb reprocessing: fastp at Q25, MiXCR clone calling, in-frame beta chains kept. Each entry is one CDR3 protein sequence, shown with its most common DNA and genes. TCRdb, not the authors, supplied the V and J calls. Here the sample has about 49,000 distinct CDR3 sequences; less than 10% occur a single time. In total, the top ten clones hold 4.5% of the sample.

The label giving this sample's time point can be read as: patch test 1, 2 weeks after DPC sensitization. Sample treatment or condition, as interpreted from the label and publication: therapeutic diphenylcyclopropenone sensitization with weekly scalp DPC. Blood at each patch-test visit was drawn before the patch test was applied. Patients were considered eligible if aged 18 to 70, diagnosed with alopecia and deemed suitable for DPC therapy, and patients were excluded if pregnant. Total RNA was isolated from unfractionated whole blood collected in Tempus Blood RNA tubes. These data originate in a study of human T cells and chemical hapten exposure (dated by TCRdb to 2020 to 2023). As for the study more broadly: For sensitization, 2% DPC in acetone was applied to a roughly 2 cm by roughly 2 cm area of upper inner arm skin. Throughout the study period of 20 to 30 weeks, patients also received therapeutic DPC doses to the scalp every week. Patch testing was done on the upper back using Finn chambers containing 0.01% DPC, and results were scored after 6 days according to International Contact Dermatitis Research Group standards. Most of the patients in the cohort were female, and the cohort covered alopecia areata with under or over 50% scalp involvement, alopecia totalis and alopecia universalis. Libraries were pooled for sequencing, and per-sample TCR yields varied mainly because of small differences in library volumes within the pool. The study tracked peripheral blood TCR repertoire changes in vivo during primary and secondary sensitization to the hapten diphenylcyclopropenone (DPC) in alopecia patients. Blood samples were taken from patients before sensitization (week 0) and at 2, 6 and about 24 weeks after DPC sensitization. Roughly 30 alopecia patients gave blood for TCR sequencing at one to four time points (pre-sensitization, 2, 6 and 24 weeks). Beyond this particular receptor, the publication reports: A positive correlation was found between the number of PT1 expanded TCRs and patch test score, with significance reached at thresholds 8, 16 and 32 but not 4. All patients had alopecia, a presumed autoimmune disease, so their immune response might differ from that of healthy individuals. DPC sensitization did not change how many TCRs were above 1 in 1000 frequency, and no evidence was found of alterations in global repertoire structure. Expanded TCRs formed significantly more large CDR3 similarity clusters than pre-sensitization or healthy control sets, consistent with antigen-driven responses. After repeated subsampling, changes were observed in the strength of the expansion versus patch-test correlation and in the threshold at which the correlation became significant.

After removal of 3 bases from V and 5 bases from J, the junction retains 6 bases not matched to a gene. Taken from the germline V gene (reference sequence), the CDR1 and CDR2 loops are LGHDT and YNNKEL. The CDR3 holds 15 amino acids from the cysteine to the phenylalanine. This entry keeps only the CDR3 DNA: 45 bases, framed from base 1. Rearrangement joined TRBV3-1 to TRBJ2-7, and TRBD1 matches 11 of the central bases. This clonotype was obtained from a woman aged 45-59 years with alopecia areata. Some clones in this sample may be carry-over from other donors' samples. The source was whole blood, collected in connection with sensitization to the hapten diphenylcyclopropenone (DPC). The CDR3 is CASSHFRTGGNEQYF. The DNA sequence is TGTGCCAGCAGCCACTTCCGGACAGGGGGCAACGAGCAGTACTTC.